This passage covers 18 T cell receptor beta chains from one sample sequenced in a study of CD8+ T cells in alopecia areata. The authors extracted RNA and reverse transcribed it into cDNA as the sequencing template. The protocol was immunoSEQ multiplex PCR, while the TCRdb copy is restricted to in-frame clones and leaves out a portion. The sample carries some 120,000 clones, about 46% recorded once. Sequencing was performed on NKG2D-low CD8+ T cells sorted from blood. All receptors come from a human donor with alopecia areata.

The chain combines TRBV7-6 with TRBJ2-3; 7 nucleotides agree with TRBD2. The V and J ends lost 5 bases and 2 bases, in that order; junction bases with no gene match: 7. Per the germline V gene, CDR1 is SGHVS and CDR2 is FNYEAQ. This CDR3 contains 15 residues. CDR3 sequence reads: CASSKTSSPTDTQYF. CDR3 bases: TGTGCCAGCAGCAAGACTAGCAGCCCCACAGATACGCAGTATTTT.

The CDR3: CSARGLQEAFF. Here the CDR3 DNA reads TGCAGTGCTAGGGGTTTGCAGGAAGCTTTCTTT. The V gene is TRBV20-1, the J gene TRBJ1-1; D gene unclear. Germline CDR1 and CDR2: DFQATT and SNEGSKA (reference sequence). The CDR3 extends over 11 amino acids. V lost 3 bases, J lost 8 bases, and 10 bases lay in between.

The CDR3 loop is CASSSNYEQYF. CDR3 nucleotide sequence: TGTGCCAGCAGCTCTAACTACGAGCAGTACTTC. The rearrangement links TRBV5-4 to TRBJ2-7, with D unclear. This CDR3 has 11 residues. Germline loops: CDR1 SGHNT, CDR2 YYREEE (reference sequence). Between the trimmed V and J ends, which lost 3 bases and 3 bases, there was a span of 4 bases. Together with reference TRBV5-4 and TRBJ2-7, the CDR3 gives the full variable domain: ETGVTQSPTHLIKTRGQQVTLRCSSQSGHNTVSWYQQALGQGPQFIFQYYREEENGRGNFPPRFSGLQFPNYSSELNVNALELDDSALYLCASSSNYEQYFGPGTRLTVT.

This chain links TRBV29-1 with TRBJ2-3; 7 bases agree with TRBD2. V lost 6 bases to trimming and J lost 4 bases; unmatched junction nucleotides: 10. This CDR3 comprises 14 residues. Germline V CDR1 and CDR2: SQVTM, ANQGSEA. In DNA, the CDR3 is TGCAGCGTCCCACCTGGGGGGAGGGCAGATACGCAGTATTTT. Its protein is CSVPPGGRADTQYF.

The chain couples TRBV29-1 to TRBJ1-1, with 8 bases matching TRBD1. Germline V gene lookup returns CDR1 SQVTM and CDR2 ANQGSEA. The ends lost 4 bases at V and 3 bases at J; junction bases unmatched: 10. The CDR3 is 15 residues long. The CDR3 spells CSVGGWTGKDTEAFF. The CDR3 nucleotides read TGCAGCGTTGGAGGCTGGACAGGGAAAGACACTGAAGCTTTCTTT. Supplemented by reference TRBV29-1 and TRBJ1-1, the full variable domain reads SAVISQKPSRDICQRGTSLTIQCQVDSQVTMMFWYRQQPGQSLTLIATANQGSEATYESGFVIDKFPISRPNLTFSTLTVSNMSPEDSSIYLCSVGGWTGKDTEAFFGQGTRLTVV.

CDR3 region: CASSVANNEQFF. The DNA of the CDR3 is TGTGCCAGCAGCGTAGCCAACAATGAGCAGTTCTTC. The genes are TRBV9 and TRBJ2-1; D is unresolved. This CDR3 region has 12 residues. Germline V lookup: CDR1 SGDLS, CDR2 YYNGEE. V shed 0 bases and J shed 5 bases, with 3 bases lying between them.

The CDR3 nucleotides are TGCGCCAGCAGCTTCGAGAACAGGGTATATGGCGAGCAGTACTTC. It specifies CASSFENRVYGEQYF. The rearrangement links TRBV5-1 to TRBJ2-7, with a tentative D call TRBD1 (6 bases). V shed 2 bases and J shed 6 bases, with 18 bases lying between them. CDR1 SGHRS and CDR2 YFSETQ come from the germline V gene. The CDR3 is 15 amino acids.

The sample holds one count of this clone. The chain is built from TRBV4-1 and TRBJ2-1, with 12 bases aligning to TRBD2. This CDR3 has 16 amino acids. Trimming removed 2 bases from V and 7 bases from J; junction bases left unmatched: 6. The germline CDR1 and CDR2 sequences are MGHRA and YSYEKL. In DNA form, the CDR3 reads TGCGCCAGCAGCCAACTAGCGGGGGGGCTCGAGAATGAGCAGTTCTTC. Its translation is CASSQLAGGLENEQFF.

V is TRBV25-1 and J is TRBJ1-6; no firm D call. This CDR3 is 12 amino acids long. CDR1 is MGHDK, CDR2 SYGVNS, per germline. Trimming pared 3 bases from V and 8 bases from J, leaving 5 bases between. The CDR3, as DNA: TGTGCCAGCAGTGACCCTTATTCACCCCTCCACTTT. As protein: CASSDPYSPLHF.

In DNA form, the CDR3 reads TGTGCCAGCAGCTTAACAGGGGGCTTAGACGGCTACACCTTC. The encoded protein is CASSLTGGLDGYTF. The chain is built from TRBV11-2 and TRBJ1-2; TRBD1 agrees at 9 bases. This CDR3 has 14 amino acids. Trimming took 2 bases from V and 8 from J; bases not matched to a gene: 6. Per germline, CDR1 SGHAT and CDR2 FQNNGV. The full variable domain, rest sourced from reference TRBV11-2 and TRBJ1-2, is EAGVAQSPRYKIIEKRQSVAFWCNPISGHATLYWYQQILGQGPKLLIQFQNNGVVDDSQLPKDRFSAERLKGVDSTLKIQPAKLEDSAVYLCASSLTGGLDGYTFGSGTRLTVV.

This clone was observed a handful of times. The gene calls are TRBV29-1 and TRBJ2-1; D remains ambiguous. The ends were cut back, 7 bases at V and 5 bases at J, with 15 bases in the middle. CDR3 length equals 13 residues. Germline V lookup: CDR1 SQVTM, CDR2 ANQGSEA. CDR3 in DNA: TGCAGCGCGAGAATTGACAATCACAATGAGCAGTTCTTC. Protein product: CSARIDNHNEQFF.

This clone was detected a few times. The CDR3 DNA sequence: TGCAGCGTTCGCAGGGAGGGGAATGAGCAGTTCTTC. As protein: CSVRREGNEQFF. This rearrangement joins TRBV29-1 to TRBJ2-1, with TRBD2 matching 7 bases. Germline assignment: CDR1 SQVTM and CDR2 ANQGSEA. After removal of 5 bases from V and 7 bases from J, the junction contained 5 bases not matched to a gene. This CDR3 is built from 12 residues.

The CDR3 sequence: CAWIGPGYEQYF. The CDR3 DNA follows: TGTGCCTGGATCGGTCCAGGGTACGAGCAGTACTTC. The chain couples TRBV30 to TRBJ2-7; a possible D gene is TRBD1 (5 bases). V was pared by 4 bases and J by 4 bases, with 11 bases between. This CDR3 has 12 amino acids. CDR1 is GTSNPN and CDR2 is SVGIG in the germline V gene (reference sequence).

This chain connects TRBV29-1 to TRBJ2-1; weak D call: TRBD1 (5 bases). Trimming cost V 6 bases and J 5 bases, with 14 bases left between them. This CDR3 contains 13 residues. Germline V gene sequence: CDR1 SQVTM, CDR2 ANQGSEA. In DNA form, the CDR3 reads TGCAGCGTCTACCAGGGTGGGGACAATGAGCAGTTCTTC. Protein sequence: CSVYQGGDNEQFF.

The table lists this clone with a few counts. This chain links TRBV29-1 with TRBJ2-5; D uncertain. V was clipped by 6 bases and J by 0 bases, with 8 bases between them. Germline V gene lookup returns CDR1 SQVTM and CDR2 ANQGSEA. The CDR3 totals 12 residues. For the CDR3, the DNA is TGCAGCGTACGACGGAACCAAGAGACCCAGTACTTC. Its protein is CSVRRNQETQYF.

This chain uses TRBV11-2 with TRBJ2-4; D is uncertain. The CDR3 consists of 13 residues. Trimming left V 4 bases short and J 0 bases short, with 4 bases between. Germline values: CDR1 SGHAT, CDR2 FQNNGV. This chain's CDR3 is CASSSPAKNIQYF. CDR3 in DNA: TGTGCCAGCAGCTCCCCAGCCAAAAACATTCAGTACTTC.

The chain uses TRBV29-1 and TRBJ1-2; no clear D. Germline V gene data show CDR1 as SQVTM and CDR2 as ANQGSEA. Trimming left V 1 base short and J 3 bases short, with 9 bases between. The CDR3 is 13 residues long. The CDR3 bases are TGCAGCGTTGAAGTGGACGGACACTATGGCTACACCTTC. Its translation: CSVEVDGHYGYTF.

This clone was observed once. V usage is TRBV27 and J usage is TRBJ1-2; a possible D gene is TRBD1 (5 bases). CDR3 length equals 13 residues. The V end lost 2 bases, the J end lost 6 bases, and 10 bases lay between the germline ends. In germline, CDR1 is MNHEY, CDR2 SMNVEV (reference sequence). CDR3 bases: TGTGCCAGCAGTTTAACGGGGGTTGATGGCTACACCTTC. Encoded protein: CASSLTGVDGYTF.